These 25 T cell receptor beta chains were all obtained from the same sample, sequenced in a study of radiotherapy plus CTLA-4 blockade in lung cancer. Libraries were prepared by immunoSEQ multiplex PCR; TCRdb keeps only in-frame clonotypes and omits some of them. The sample has about 110,000 clones; about 83% are singletons. The sequenced sample was peripheral blood, obtained from a patient treated with radiotherapy plus ipilimumab. These receptors all stem from a human donor with non-small cell lung cancer that progressed on radiotherapy plus ipilimumab. Some clones in this sample may be carry-over from other donors' samples.

This sequence joins TRBV29-1 and TRBJ2-5; 8 bases fit TRBD2. The CDR3 consists of 13 residues. V dropped 3 bases and J dropped 5; count of bases not matched to a gene: 5. Germline V gene sequence: CDR1 SQVTM, CDR2 ANQGSEA. The CDR3: CSVESRGGETQYF. For the CDR3, the DNA is TGCAGCGTTGAGTCCCGGGGGGGTGAGACCCAGTACTTC.

This chain uses TRBV29-1 with TRBJ1-2, with TRBD1 matching 9 bases. Losses at the gene ends were 6 bases for V and 1 base for J; bases not matched to a gene: 9. The CDR3 is made up of 15 amino acids. Per germline, CDR1 SQVTM and CDR2 ANQGSEA. The CDR3 nucleotides are TGCAGCGTAAGCAACAGGGGGCGGATTAACTATGGCTACACCTTC. It specifies CSVSNRGRINYGYTF.

The chain couples TRBV19 to TRBJ2-5; perhaps TRBD1 as D (5 bases). This CDR3 comprises 15 residues. The germline V gene has CDR1 LNHDA and CDR2 SQIVND (reference sequence). Trimming cost V 7 bases and J 1 base, with 16 bases left between them. The CDR3, as DNA: TGTGCCAGTACAGGGCGCAGGGCGACCCAAGAGACCCAGTACTTC. Translated, it gives CASTGRRATQETQYF.

J is TRBJ2-1 and V is TRBV11-1, with D possibly TRBD2 on 6 matching bases. Trimming stripped 2 bases from V and 7 bases from J, with 15 bases between. This CDR3 is built from 15 residues. Germline loops: CDR1 SGHAT, CDR2 FQDESV (reference sequence). For the CDR3, the DNA is TGTGCCAGCAGCTTACGTTGGACTAAGGGAAATGAGCAGTTCTTC. Residues: CASSLRWTKGNEQFF.

The chain links TRBV11-2 to TRBJ1-2; D gene uncertain. The germline V gene has CDR1 SGHAT and CDR2 FQNNGV. V lost 3 bases and J lost 4, with 6 bases in between. The CDR3 consists of 12 residues. This chain's CDR3 is CASSFGRYGYTF. CDR3 in DNA: TGTGCCAGCAGCTTTGGACGCTATGGCTACACCTTC.

The chain has TRBV28 and TRBJ1-5; D perhaps matches TRBD1 (5 bases). V shed 5 bases and J shed 6 bases, with 20 bases lying between them. The CDR3 is 16 amino acids. CDR1 is MDHEN and CDR2 is SYDVKM in the germline V gene. CDR3 residues: CASSPLPGKRSQPQHF. As DNA, the CDR3 is TGTGCCAGCAGTCCCCTTCCAGGGAAGAGGAGTCAGCCCCAGCATTTT.

J is TRBJ2-3 and V is TRBV5-1; 9 positions agree with TRBD2. The CDR3 extends over 16 amino acids. V lost 7 bases and J lost 3; bases outside the gene matches: 12. CDR1 and CDR2 from the germline V gene are SGHRS and YFSETQ. CDR3 in amino acids: CASYVSQAGGTDTQYF. DNA for the CDR3: TGCGCCAGCTACGTCTCACAAGCGGGGGGTACAGATACGCAGTATTTT.

CDR3 bases: TGTGCCAGCAGCCCAGGGGGAGGGACCACATCTACGCAGTATTTT. Translated: CASSPGGGTTSTQYF. This sequence joins TRBV7-3 and TRBJ2-3; either TRBD1 or TRBD2 may fit D (7 bases each). V lost 5 bases and J lost 8, with 20 bases in between. This CDR3 region has 15 residues. The germline V gene encodes CDR1 SGHTA and CDR2 FQGTGA.

This chain joins TRBV6-1 and TRBJ1-2, with D possibly being TRBD1 (5 bases). V lost 8 bases, J lost 4 bases, and 17 bases lay in between. Germline CDR1 and CDR2: MNHNS and SASEGT. This CDR3 spans 14 amino acids. The CDR3 DNA sequence: TGTGCCAGCGAATTGGGACGGTCACGCTATGGCTACACCTTC. Translation: CASELGRSRYGYTF.

This clone was found a few times. This chain uses TRBV2 with TRBJ2-3, with D perhaps TRBD2 (6 bases). Trimming stripped 7 bases from V and 3 bases from J, with 17 bases between. Germline assignment: CDR1 SNHLY and CDR2 FYNNEI. The CDR3 contains 15 residues. CDR3 protein: CASTPGPAGTDTQYF. The CDR3 DNA follows: TGTGCCAGCACCCCGGGACCTGCGGGGACAGATACGCAGTATTTT.

The table lists this clone with a few counts. The V gene is TRBV4-3, the J gene TRBJ2-6; possible D gene TRBD2, 5 bases. Germline V CDR1 and CDR2: LGHNA, YSLEER. V lost 0 bases, J lost 0 bases, and 9 bases lay in between. The CDR3 extends over 17 amino acids. The CDR3 spells CASSQEGDLSGANVLTF. In DNA, the CDR3 is TGCGCCAGCAGCCAAGAGGGAGATCTCTCTGGGGCCAACGTCCTGACTTTC.

V is TRBV2 and J is TRBJ2-1; 11 positions agree with TRBD1. The germline V gene has CDR1 SNHLY and CDR2 FYNNEI. This CDR3 has 15 residues. Unmatched junction bases numbered 10, after V lost 7 bases and J lost 8 bases. CDR3 sequence: CASKAGQGVMYEQFF. The CDR3 region has the DNA TGTGCCAGCAAAGCGGGACAGGGGGTAATGTATGAGCAGTTCTTC.

The chain joins TRBV7-3 to TRBJ2-1; 9 bases are a match to TRBD2. There are 15 residues in the CDR3. In germline, CDR1 is SGHTA, CDR2 FQGTGA. After removal of 2 bases from V and 4 bases from J, the junction contained 3 bases not matched to a gene. Here the CDR3 DNA reads TGTGCCAGCAGCTTAGATAGCGGGGGTTACAATGAGCAGTTCTTC. Its protein product is CASSLDSGGYNEQFF.

The chain combines TRBV21-1 with TRBJ2-7; no check of the table's D call, TRBD2, against the DNA was made. TRBV21-1 is deemed a pseudogene. This CDR3 has 15 residues. This CDR3 is CASSKVRGGFYEQYF. The CDR3 region has the DNA TGTGCCAGCAGCAAAGTCCGGGGGGGCTTCTACGAGCAGTACTTC.

The chain carries TRBV19 and TRBJ2-2, with TRBD1 identical over 7 bases. There are 15 residues in the CDR3. V lost 5 bases to trimming and J lost 5 bases; unmatched junction nucleotides: 8. Germline V gene sequence: CDR1 LNHDA, CDR2 SQIVND (reference sequence). The CDR3 loop is CASSYWDRSTGELFF. CDR3 in DNA: TGTGCCAGTAGTTACTGGGACAGATCTACCGGGGAGCTGTTTTTT.

The rearrangement joins TRBV25-1 to TRBJ1-2, with D uncertain. V was pared by 4 bases and J by 5 bases, with 11 bases between. CDR1 and CDR2 (germline): MGHDK, SYGVNS. The CDR3 length is 13 residues. In nucleotides, the CDR3 is TGTGCCAGCAGTGGAGAGGGCGGATATGGCTACACCTTC. Encoded protein: CASSGEGGYGYTF.

The chain joins TRBV4-2 to TRBJ1-1; 9 nucleotides agree with TRBD1. V lost 4 bases and J lost 0; bases outside the gene matches: 3. Germline values: CDR1 LGHNA, CDR2 YNFKEQ. The CDR3 has 15 amino acids. Here the CDR3 reads CASSLGQGMNTEAFF. The DNA for the CDR3 is TGTGCCAGCAGCCTCGGACAGGGGATGAACACTGAAGCTTTCTTT.

The chain joins TRBV7-9 to TRBJ1-6; D remains ambiguous. The CDR3 is 13 amino acids. Deletions cut 0 bases from V and 8 bases from J, with 5 bases between. Germline V gene sequence: CDR1 SEHNR, CDR2 FQNEAQ (reference sequence). The CDR3 nucleotides read TGTGCCAGCAGCTTAGCCGGTGATTCACCCCTCCACTTT. Translating gives CASSLAGDSPLHF.

CDR3: CASMNLYSLGDNTGELFF. The CDR3 DNA reads as TGCGCCAGCATGAATCTTTATTCTCTAGGTGACAACACCGGGGAGCTGTTTTTT. The chain links TRBV4-3 to TRBJ2-2; D unresolved. Between the trimmed V and J ends, which lost 7 bases and 2 bases, there was a span of 23 bases. CDR1 and CDR2 from the germline V gene are LGHNA and YSLEER. CDR3 length equals 18 residues.

The chain carries TRBV5-1 and TRBJ2-3; 13 bases match TRBD2. V lost 1 base and J lost 0; bases outside the gene matches: 11. Germline V gene lookup returns CDR1 SGHRS and CDR2 YFSETQ. The CDR3 loop spans 20 amino acids. DNA for the CDR3: TGCGCCAGCAGCTTGCTCCCGCCGGGACTAGCGGGGAGAAGCACAGATACGCAGTATTTT. It translates to CASSLLPPGLAGRSTDTQYF. The full variable domain, completed using reference TRBV5-1 and TRBJ2-3, is KAGVTQTPRYLIKTRGQQVTLSCSPISGHRSVSWYQQTPGQGLQFLFEYFSETQRNKGNFPGRFSGRQFSNSRSEMNVSTLELGDSALYLCASSLLPPGLAGRSTDTQYFGPGTRLTVL.

The chain has TRBV29-1 and TRBJ2-1, with D hard to call. CDR3 size: 11 residues. Germline-derived CDR1 and CDR2 are SQVTM and ANQGSEA. V gave up 2 bases and J gave up 5 bases, with 4 bases separating them. The CDR3 spells CSVERNNEQFF. CDR3 DNA sequence: TGCAGCGTTGAACGGAACAATGAGCAGTTCTTC.

J is TRBJ1-1 and V is TRBV4-2; D gene unclear. Trimming shortened V by 4 bases and J by 0 bases, and 9 bases separated the two germline ends. This CDR3 has 14 amino acids. Per the germline V gene, CDR1 is LGHNA and CDR2 is YNFKEQ. This CDR3 is CASSLDGLNTEAFF. The CDR3 nucleotides are TGTGCCAGCAGCCTGGACGGACTGAACACTGAAGCTTTCTTT.

V usage is TRBV2 and J usage is TRBJ2-3; 7 nucleotides line up with TRBD2. The J segment lost 2 bases and the V segment lost 4 bases, leaving 9 bases of the junction unmatched. This CDR3 has 16 amino acids. Germline lookup yields CDR1 SNHLY and CDR2 FYNNEI. The chain's CDR3 is CASSGASGLYTDTQYF. CDR3 sequence (DNA): TGTGCCAGCAGTGGGGCTAGCGGTTTATACACAGATACGCAGTATTTT.

V and J are TRBV5-1 and TRBJ1-2; D is undetermined. V was clipped by 0 bases and J by 3 bases, with 27 bases between them. The CDR3 consists of 20 residues. The germline V gene has CDR1 SGHRS and CDR2 YFSETQ. CDR3 nucleotides: TGCGCCAGCAGCTTGGCCCCAGCCTTTGGCTCAGGACCTTGGGACTATGGCTACACCTTC. This gives the protein CASSLAPAFGSGPWDYGYTF.

The chain recombines TRBV6-5 with TRBJ1-1; possibly TRBD1 for D (6 bases). The CDR3 runs 15 residues. V was cut by 5 bases and J by 1 base, with 14 bases left in between. CDR1 is MNHEY, CDR2 SVGAGI, per germline. The CDR3 sequence is CASSNLDRRNTEAFF. The DNA of the CDR3 is TGTGCCAGCAGTAACCTCGACAGGAGGAACACTGAAGCTTTCTTT.